This T cell receptor (beta chain) was found in a study of shared T cell receptors in the human thymus (dated by TCRdb to about 2021). Looking at the study overall: The study examined how self-reactive, shared T-cell receptor alpha chains are generated in the human thymus.

As concerns this clone: Its antigen is currently not known. Per-nucleotide qualities are absent, and no much larger clonotype sits a single base away.

Preparation of the library involved the immunoSEQ multiplex PCR assay. This immuneACCESS table, as held by TCRdb, lists in-frame sequences with V and J called but not all clones. Of the missing ones, under half trace to an unresolved V gene in checked studies; the others have no known cause. A total of a few hundred thousand clones appear in this sample, 95% of them only once. Approximately 0.02% of the sample comes from the top ten. V drops 5 bases and J drops 0 bases, leaving 16 bases in between. For CDR1 and CDR2, the germline V gene lists MDHEN and SYDVKM. From cysteine to phenylalanine, the CDR3 is 17 amino acids long. The DNA shown is the 51-base CDR3, in frame from base 1.

The V and J genes are TRBV28 and TRBJ1-4; the D segment cannot be called with confidence. The sample comprised thymocytes. The origin of this receptor is a human donor. The nucleotide sequence is given as TGTGCCAGCAGTCAAGACGCGGGTTCTGCAACTAATGAAAAACTGTTTTTT. Translation gives CASSQDAGSATNEKLFF.